These 3 T cell receptor beta chains were all obtained from the same sample, sequenced in a study of regulatory T cells in long-lasting Graves disease. This sample's time point: newly diagnosed GD, antithyroid drugs for less than 3 months. There was RNA extracted from PBMCs, and the TCR library was made from it. Sequencing libraries for TCR beta were prepared with iRepertoire HTBI primers and Arm-PCR of CDR3 regions. TCRdb re-called the multiplex PCR reads with MiXCR, one entry per CDR3 protein. The sample shows approximately 400,000 distinct CDR3 sequences, 15% of them seen only once. The data were also submitted as part of a second study, on T cells in Graves' hyperthyroidism and ophthalmopathy.

The sequencing here drew on peripheral blood mononuclear cells (PBMCs), taken at new diagnosis, from a patient treated with antithyroid drugs. These receptor sequences come from a woman in her twenties or thirties with Graves disease.

This clonotype has at least ten counts. The DNA for the CDR3 is TGCGCCAGCACCGACACCACTAACTATGGCTACACCTTC. This sequence encodes CASTDTTNYGYTF. The rearrangement uses TRBV5-1 and TRBJ1-2; D gene ambiguous. The CDR3 loop spans 13 amino acids. Germline loops: CDR1 SGHRS, CDR2 YFSETQ. Trimming pared 6 bases from V and 0 bases from J, leaving 9 bases between.

This clonotype was detected a few times. The chain uses TRBV15 and TRBJ2-1; D remains ambiguous. Per germline, CDR1 LNHNV and CDR2 YYDKDF (reference sequence). The CDR3 is made up of 14 amino acids. V shed 6 bases and J shed 0 bases, with 9 bases lying between them. The CDR3 sequence is CATRGRASYNEQFF. CDR3 bases: TGTGCCACCAGGGGAAGGGCCTCCTACAATGAGCAGTTCTTC. Complete variable domain (other parts from reference TRBV15 and TRBJ2-1): DAMVIQNPRYQVTQFGKPVTLSCSQTLNHNVMYWYQQKSSQAPKLLFHYYDKDFNNEADTPDNFQSRRPNTSFCFLDIRSPGLGDTAMYLCATRGRASYNEQFFGPGTRLTVL.

The chain uses TRBV12-3 or TRBV12-4 and TRBJ2-5; tentative D call: TRBD1 (5 bases). The V and J ends lost 6 bases and 4 bases respectively, with 15 bases between them. The CDR3 has 14 residues. CDR3 amino acids: CASRRSGPPETQYF. CDR3 nucleotides: TGTGCCAGCAGGCGGTCAGGGCCCCCAGAGACCCAGTACTTC.